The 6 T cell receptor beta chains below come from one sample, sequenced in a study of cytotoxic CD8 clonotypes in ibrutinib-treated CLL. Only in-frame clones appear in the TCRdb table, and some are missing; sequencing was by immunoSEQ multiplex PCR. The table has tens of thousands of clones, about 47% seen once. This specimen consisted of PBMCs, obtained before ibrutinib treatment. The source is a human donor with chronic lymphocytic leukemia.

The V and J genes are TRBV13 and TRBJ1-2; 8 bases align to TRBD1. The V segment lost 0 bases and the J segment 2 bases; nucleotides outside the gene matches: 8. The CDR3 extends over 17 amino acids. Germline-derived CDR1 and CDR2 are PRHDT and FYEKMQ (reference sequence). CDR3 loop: CASSLGFGTGPNYGYTF. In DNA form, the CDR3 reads TGTGCCAGCAGCTTAGGATTTGGGACAGGACCAAACTATGGCTACACCTTC.

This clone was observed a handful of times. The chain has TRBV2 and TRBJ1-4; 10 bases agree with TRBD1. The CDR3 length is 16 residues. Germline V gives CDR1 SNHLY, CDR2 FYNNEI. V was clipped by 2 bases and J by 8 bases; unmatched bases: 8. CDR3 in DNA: TGTGCCAGCAGTGAACCCGGTGGGACAGGGGACGAAAAACTGTTTTTT. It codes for CASSEPGGTGDEKLFF. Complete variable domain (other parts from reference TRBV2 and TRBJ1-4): EPEVTQTPSHQVTQMGQEVILRCVPISNHLYFYWYRQILGQKVEFLVSFYNNEISEKSEIFDDQFSVERPDGSNFTLKIRSTKLEDSAMYFCASSEPGGTGDEKLFFGSGTQLSVL.

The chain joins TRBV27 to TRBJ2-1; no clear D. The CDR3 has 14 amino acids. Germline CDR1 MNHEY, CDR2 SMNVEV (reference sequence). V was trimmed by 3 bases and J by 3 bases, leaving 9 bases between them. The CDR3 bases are TGTGCCAGCAGTTTCGGGTTTGTCTACAATGAGCAGTTCTTC. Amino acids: CASSFGFVYNEQFF.

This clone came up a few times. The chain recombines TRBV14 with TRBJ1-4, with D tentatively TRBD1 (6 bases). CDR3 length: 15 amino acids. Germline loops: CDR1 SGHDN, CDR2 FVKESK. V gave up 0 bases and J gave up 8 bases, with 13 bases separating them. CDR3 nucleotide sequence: TGTGCCAGCAGCCAAGATCTCAGGGGCGGAGAAAAACTGTTTTTT. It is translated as CASSQDLRGGEKLFF.

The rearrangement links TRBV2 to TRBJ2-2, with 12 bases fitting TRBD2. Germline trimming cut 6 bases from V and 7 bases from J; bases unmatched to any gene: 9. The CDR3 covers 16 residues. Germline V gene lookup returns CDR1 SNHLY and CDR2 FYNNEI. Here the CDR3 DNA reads TGTGCCAGCAGGAAAGAACTAGCGGGGGGCCTCGGGGAGCTGTTTTTT. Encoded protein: CASRKELAGGLGELFF.

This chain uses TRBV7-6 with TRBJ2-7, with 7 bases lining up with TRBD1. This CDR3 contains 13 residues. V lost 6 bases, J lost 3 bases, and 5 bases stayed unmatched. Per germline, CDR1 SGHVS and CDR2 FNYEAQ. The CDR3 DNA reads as TGTGCCAGCAGTTCCGGGACAGTCTACGAGCAGTACTTC. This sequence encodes CASSSGTVYEQYF.